This T cell receptor (beta chain) was captured in a study of blood T cell repertoires in COVID-19. Clones were read by immunoSEQ multiplex PCR, and TCRdb kept only the in-frame ones, dropping some. The sample lists approximately 180,000 clones, 87% occurring once. The CDR3 sequence is 13 residues long. Germline lookup yields CDR1 SGHNT and CDR2 YYREEE (reference sequence). Trimming cost V 2 bases and J 3 bases, with 7 bases left between them. Seattle participants joined during active infection and were tracked over time. This receptor was identified in a woman aged 70-85 years with COVID-19, enrolled during active disease. The V and J genes are TRBV5-4 and TRBJ2-3; maybe TRBD2 (5 bases). Sample: peripheral blood. CDR3 loop: CASSFPGTDTQYF. The CDR3 coding sequence is TGTGCCAGCAGCTTTCCGGGGACAGATACGCAGTATTTT.